Listed here are 20 T cell receptor beta chains from one sample, sequenced in a study of cytomegalovirus exposure and HLA in healthy donors. Primers: 60 Vbeta forward and 13 Jbeta reverse. Only in-frame clones appear in the TCRdb table, and some are missing; sequencing was by immunoSEQ multiplex PCR. Altogether about 78,000 clones are present, around 70% being singletons, with the ten largest covering approximately 12%. Sequences were obtained from PBMCs. These receptors all stem from a woman aged 40 to 50 in good health and CMV-seropositive.

This rearrangement joins TRBV5-1 to TRBJ2-2, with 12 bases aligning to TRBD2. Germline V gene lookup returns CDR1 SGHRS and CDR2 YFSETQ. The CDR3 has 16 amino acids. V shed 5 bases, J shed 5 bases, and the junction held 7 bases outside the gene matches. CDR3 DNA sequence: TGCGCCAGCAGGCTAGCGGGAGGGCCGGATACCGGGGAGCTGTTTTTT. It specifies CASRLAGGPDTGELFF.

J is TRBJ2-7 and V is TRBV10-3; 9 bases fit TRBD1. CDR3 length: 12 amino acids. The V gene end was trimmed by 10 bases and the J gene end by 3 bases; junction bases not matched to a gene: 4. The V gene's germline CDR1 is ENHRY and CDR2 SYGVKD. CDR3 DNA: TGTGCCACCACAGGGGGCAGCTACGAGCAGTACTTC. Translated: CATTGGSYEQYF.

This clone was seen a handful of times. This chain links TRBV5-5 with TRBJ1-1, with 10 positions matching TRBD1. The CDR3 length is 16 residues. After removal of 4 bases from V and 0 bases from J, the junction contained 6 bases not matched to a gene. CDR1 SGHKS and CDR2 YYEKEE come from the germline V gene (reference sequence). The CDR3, as DNA: TGTGCCAGCAGCAGAGGACAGGGGGTTTTGAACACTGAAGCTTTCTTT. Translated, it gives CASSRGQGVLNTEAFF.

V is TRBV7-7 and J is TRBJ2-5, with D unclear. Deletions cut 1 base from V and 4 bases from J, with 7 bases between. CDR3 length equals 13 residues. The germline V gene has CDR1 SSHAT and CDR2 FNYEAQ (reference sequence). DNA of the CDR3: TGTGCCAGCAGCTTAGACAGTGGAGAGACCCAGTACTTC. This gives the protein CASSLDSGETQYF.

This clone was detected once. Compared with germline, one end of the junction differs, possibly owing to a read error. The V gene is TRBV19, the J gene TRBJ2-7; D may be TRBD1 (5 bases). The CDR3 extends over 16 amino acids. Germline CDR1 is LNHDA and CDR2 is SQIVND (reference sequence). DNA for the CDR3: TGTGCCAATAGTATATGGTACAACCCCACAGGCAGCGAGCAGTACTTC. It translates to CANSIWYNPTGSEQYF.

The V and J genes are TRBV29-1 and TRBJ2-7; possibly TRBD2 for D (6 bases). V gave up 7 bases and J gave up 5 bases, with 15 bases separating them. CDR3 length: 12 residues. Germline CDR1 reads SQVTM; CDR2 reads ANQGSEA. The CDR3 sequence: CSASRGSDEQYF. In DNA, the CDR3 is TGCAGCGCCTCTCGGGGGAGTGACGAGCAGTACTTC.

CDR3 in amino acids: CASSLGETGVQYF. For the CDR3, the DNA is TGCGCCAGCAGCTTGGGGGAGACAGGGGTGCAGTACTTC. The rearrangement joins TRBV5-1 to TRBJ2-7; 8 bases map to TRBD1. J lost 9 bases, V lost 0 bases, and 5 bases had no gene match. Germline V gene lookup returns CDR1 SGHRS and CDR2 YFSETQ. The CDR3 has 13 residues.

To note about this clone: This sample includes further DNA sequences coding for the same CDR3. The chain combines TRBV5-4 with TRBJ2-5; 8 positions match TRBD2. From germline, CDR1 is SGHNT and CDR2 YYREEE (reference sequence). This CDR3 has 15 residues. J gave up 5 bases and V 0 bases, and 6 bases lay outside the gene matches. Written as DNA, the CDR3 is TGTGCCAGCAGCTTGGCGGGGGGGCCGGGGGAGACCCAGTACTTC. Its translation: CASSLAGGPGETQYF.

V and J are TRBV7-3 and TRBJ1-2; 8 bases map to TRBD1. There are 14 residues in the CDR3. With 8 bases clipped from V and 3 bases from J, the junction kept 8 bases outside the gene matches. Germline-derived CDR1 and CDR2 are SGHTA and FQGTGA. In DNA, the CDR3 is TGTGCCAGCGCGCGATCAGGGGGCGACTATGGCTACACCTTC. Translating gives CASARSGGDYGYTF.

A few counts support this clone. V gene TRBV19 combines with J gene TRBJ1-1, with 8 bases fitting TRBD1. The J segment lost 9 bases and the V segment lost 5 bases, leaving 8 bases of the junction unmatched. The CDR3 has 13 residues. Germline CDR1 and CDR2: LNHDA and SQIVND (reference sequence). The CDR3 region has the DNA TGTGCCAGTAGTCTCCAGGACAGGGAGAAAGCTTTCTTT. Protein sequence: CASSLQDREKAFF.

This clone is a singleton in its sample. This chain uses TRBV28 with TRBJ2-2; TRBD1 matches 10 bases. The V gene end was trimmed by 6 bases and the J gene end by 7 bases; junction bases not matched to a gene: 5. Germline V gene lookup returns CDR1 MDHEN and CDR2 SYDVKM. CDR3 length: 14 residues. The CDR3 protein is CASRGDRGNGELFF. The CDR3 coding sequence is TGTGCCAGCAGGGGGGACAGGGGAAACGGGGAGCTGTTTTTT.

The chain carries TRBV29-1 and TRBJ1-2, with 7 bases fitting TRBD1. This CDR3 is 14 amino acids long. Germline V gene data show CDR1 as SQVTM and CDR2 as ANQGSEA. V was pared by 2 bases and J by 6 bases, with 9 bases of the junction left unmatched. The CDR3, as DNA: TGCAGCGTTGAAACGGGCAGGGGGGTTAATGGCTACACCTTC. Protein sequence: CSVETGRGVNGYTF.

The gene calls are TRBV5-4 and TRBJ2-7; 7 bases line up with TRBD1. The CDR3 is 14 amino acids. Trimming cost V 4 bases and J 6 bases; bases outside gene matches: 10. Germline V gene lookup returns CDR1 SGHNT and CDR2 YYREEE (reference sequence). The CDR3 spells CASSRGQTYVEQYF. The CDR3 DNA follows: TGTGCCAGCAGCCGGGGACAGACATACGTCGAGCAGTACTTC.

The rearrangement joins TRBV5-1 to TRBJ2-6; 7 bases align to TRBD2. The CDR3 length is 15 residues. Trimming cost V 2 bases and J 2 bases; bases outside gene matches: 1. Germline values: CDR1 SGHRS, CDR2 YFSETQ. CDR3 loop: CASSLRGAGANVLTF. The CDR3 nucleotides are TGCGCCAGCAGCTTACGGGGGGCTGGGGCCAACGTCCTGACTTTC.

The genes are TRBV30 and TRBJ1-6; D is possibly TRBD1 (6 bases). CDR1 and CDR2 from the germline V gene are GTSNPN and SVGIG (reference sequence). The germline V and J ends were trimmed by 2 bases and 6 bases, with 14 bases remaining between them. The CDR3 length is 15 residues. CDR3 nucleotide sequence: TGTGCCTGGAGTACGACGGACAGTTTTAATTCACCCCTCCACTTT. This translates into CAWSTTDSFNSPLHF.

This chain connects TRBV5-1 to TRBJ1-3; D possibly corresponds to TRBD1 (6 bases). The CDR3 is made up of 15 amino acids. Trimming took off 5 bases at V and 1 base at J, with 13 bases between the two ends. The V gene's germline CDR1 is SGHRS and CDR2 YFSETQ. CDR3 sequence: CASRVDSLSGNTIYF. The CDR3 DNA reads TGCGCCAGCAGAGTGGACAGCCTTTCTGGAAACACCATATATTTT.

The chain links TRBV29-1 to TRBJ1-4; weak D call: TRBD1 (5 bases). CDR3 length: 13 amino acids. Deletions cut 5 bases from V and 3 bases from J, with 10 bases between. The germline V gene has CDR1 SQVTM and CDR2 ANQGSEA. The CDR3 sequence is CSVQDTPNEKLFF. The CDR3 DNA reads as TGCAGCGTTCAGGACACACCTAATGAAAAACTGTTTTTT.

The genes are TRBV7-9 and TRBJ1-2; 10 bases align to TRBD1. Germline CDR1 reads SEHNR; CDR2 reads FQNEAQ (reference sequence). J gave up 2 bases and V 4 bases, and 4 bases lay outside the gene matches. This CDR3 spans 15 amino acids. The CDR3 is CASSWTGGGNYGYTF. The CDR3, as DNA: TGTGCCAGCAGCTGGACAGGGGGTGGCAACTATGGCTACACCTTC. The full variable domain, with the rest looked up from reference TRBV7-9 and TRBJ1-2, is DTGVSQNPRHKITKRGQNVTFRCDPISEHNRLYWYRQTLGQGPEFLTYFQNEAQLEKSRLLSDRFSAERPKGSFSTLEIQRTEQGDSAMYLCASSWTGGGNYGYTFGSGTRLTVV.

The genes are TRBV15 and TRBJ1-5; TRBD1 might be the D (6 bases). Germline V gene data show CDR1 as LNHNV and CDR2 as YYDKDF (reference sequence). The V end was cut by 4 bases, the J end by 4 bases, with 14 bases between. CDR3 length equals 15 residues. The CDR3 sequence is CATSINREGNQPQHF. The CDR3 DNA is TGTGCCACCAGCATAAACAGGGAGGGTAATCAGCCCCAGCATTTT. The full variable domain, with the rest looked up from reference TRBV15 and TRBJ1-5, is DAMVIQNPRYQVTQFGKPVTLSCSQTLNHNVMYWYQQKSSQAPKLLFHYYDKDFNNEADTPDNFQSRRPNTSFCFLDIRSPGLGDTAMYLCATSINREGNQPQHFGDGTRLSIL.

This chain uses TRBV4-2 with TRBJ2-3; 11 nucleotides agree with TRBD2. The V gene's germline CDR1 is LGHNA and CDR2 YNFKEQ. V dropped 2 bases and J dropped 6; count of bases not matched to a gene: 7. This CDR3 is built from 16 residues. DNA of the CDR3: TGTGCCAGCAGCCAATCAACTAGCGGGGGTGGGGATACGCAGTATTTT. Residues: CASSQSTSGGGDTQYF.